Listed below are T cell receptor beta chains from one sample, sequenced in a study of shared clonotypes between healthy human individuals. Data came from immunoSEQ multiplex PCR; TCRdb stores just in-frame clones and leaves some out. The table records about 2 million clones, approximately 94% of them present only once. Input material: naive CD8+ T cells sorted from blood. The source is a man between 18 and 35 years old in good health. CDR3s include the opening cysteine and the closing phenylalanine or tryptophan. The D gene is left open where the match is weak. Some rows have no size entry. The others give once, few or many, or a class for an expanded clone.

d_gene	abundance	v_gene	j_gene	CDR3aa	CDR3nt
TRBD1	NA	TRBV30	TRBJ2-2	CAWRSGQYTGELFF	TGTGCCTGGAGATCGGGACAGTACACCGGGGAGCTGTTTTTT
TRBD1	NA	TRBV5-6	TRBJ2-7	CASSLGPDRAGSYEQYF	TGTGCCAGCAGCTTGGGTCCTGACAGGGCTGGGTCCTACGAGCAGTACTTC
TRBD1	few	TRBV13	TRBJ1-2	CASSLEGQAYGYTF	TGTGCCAGCAGCTTAGAAGGACAGGCCTATGGCTACACCTTC
NA	NA	TRBV29-1	TRBJ1-3	CSVEMAVTSSGNTIYF	TGCAGCGTTGAAATGGCAGTCACGTCATCTGGAAACACCATATATTTT
NA	once	TRBV9	TRBJ2-3	CASSVAEGRDTQYF	TGTGCCAGCAGCGTAGCGGAGGGCAGAGATACGCAGTATTTT
NA	NA	TRBV2	TRBJ1-3	CASSATGIIGNTIYF	TGTGCCAGCAGTGCCACAGGGATTATAGGAAACACCATATATTTT
NA	NA	TRBV19	TRBJ2-7	CASSEGPPYEQYF	TGTGCCAGTAGTGAGGGTCCCCCCTACGAGCAGTACTTC
TRBD1	NA	TRBV7-9	TRBJ1-1	CASSPTGVGTEAFF	TGTGCCAGCAGCCCCACAGGGGTAGGGACTGAAGCTTTCTTT
TRBD1	NA	TRBV4-1	TRBJ2-1	CASRTGEGQFF	TGCGCCAGCAGAACAGGGGAAGGGCAGTTCTTC
NA	few	TRBV5-1	TRBJ1-1	CASSSPPNTEAFF	TGCGCCAGCAGCTCCCCCCCAAACACTGAAGCTTTCTTT
NA	NA	TRBV10-1	TRBJ1-4	CATGQTPTSTNEKLFF	TGCGCCACAGGGCAAACTCCGACGTCAACTAATGAAAAACTGTTTTTT
TRBD2	NA	TRBV29-1	TRBJ2-1	CSVGLADNNEQFF	TGCAGCGTTGGACTAGCGGATAACAATGAGCAGTTCTTC
NA	NA	TRBV6-5	TRBJ2-5	CASSYSLETQYF	TGTGCCAGCAGTTACTCTCTGGAGACCCAGTACTTC
NA	NA	TRBV6-5	TRBJ2-4	CASSYLGGESYIQYF	TGTGCCAGCAGTTACCTTGGCGGAGAGTCCTACATTCAGTACTTC
NA	once	TRBV13	TRBJ2-1	CASSSRDDEQFF	TGTGCCAGCAGCTCGAGGGACGATGAGCAGTTCTTC
NA	few	TRBV6-6	TRBJ1-2	CASSYSEGDQGYGYTF	TGTGCCAGCAGTTACTCGGAGGGGGATCAGGGCTATGGCTACACCTTC
TRBD1	once	TRBV30	TRBJ1-6	CAWSGTGVNSPLHF	TGTGCCTGGAGTGGGACAGGGGTGAATTCACCCCTCCACTTT
NA	NA	TRBV19	TRBJ1-2	CASSPWEGYGYTF	TGTGCCAGTAGTCCTTGGGAGGGCTATGGCTACACCTTC
TRBD2	NA	TRBV4-3	TRBJ2-1	CASSQDASGRAGGEQFF	TGCGCCAGCAGCCAAGACGCTAGCGGGAGGGCCGGCGGTGAGCAGTTCTTC
NA	NA	TRBV7-2	TRBJ2-3	CASSPGPYSTDTQYF	TGTGCCAGCAGCCCGGGACCGTATAGCACAGATACGCAGTATTTT
NA	NA	TRBV7-6	TRBJ2-3	CASSLDASLPQPGGTDTQYF	TGTGCCAGCAGCTTAGACGCGTCGCTACCTCAGCCGGGGGGCACAGATACGCAGTATTTT
TRBD1	NA	TRBV29-1	TRBJ2-3	CSVTQQGAFTDTQYF	TGCAGCGTTACCCAACAGGGGGCGTTTACAGATACGCAGTATTTT
NA	NA	TRBV19	TRBJ1-2	CASSIEGGYGYTF	TGTGCCAGTAGTATTGAGGGGGGCTATGGCTACACCTTC
NA	NA	TRBV4-2	TRBJ2-7	CASSLDWPTYEQYF	TGTGCCAGCAGCCTGGACTGGCCAACCTACGAGCAGTACTTC
NA	NA	TRBV27	TRBJ2-3	CASSLGGDTQYF	TGTGCCAGCAGTTTAGGGGGAGATACGCAGTATTTT
NA	NA	TRBV11-2	TRBJ1-3	CASSLKGLETFGNTIYF	TGTGCCAGCAGCTTAAAGGGTTTGGAGACGTTTGGAAACACCATATATTTT
TRBD1	NA	TRBV27	TRBJ2-7	CASATGGVLYEQYF	TGTGCCAGCGCCACAGGGGGAGTTTTATACGAGCAGTACTTC
NA	NA	TRBV30	TRBJ2-1	CAWSRTYNEQFF	TGTGCCTGGAGCAGGACGTACAATGAGCAGTTCTTC
NA	NA	TRBV6-5	TRBJ1-1	CASSYFGGAGTEAFF	TGTGCCAGCAGTTACTTCGGGGGGGCCGGTACTGAAGCTTTCTTT
NA	few	TRBV7-2	TRBJ1-5	CASSLGLMSNQPQHF	TGTGCCAGCAGCTTGGGACTGATGAGCAATCAGCCCCAGCATTTT
TRBD2	NA	TRBV28	TRBJ2-7	CASSLSGLAEEQYF	TGTGCCAGCAGTTTATCAGGGCTAGCGGAAGAGCAGTACTTC
NA	NA	TRBV5-4	TRBJ2-7	CASSLALAAEQYF	TGTGCCAGCAGCTTGGCGTTAGCTGCCGAGCAGTACTTC
NA	NA	TRBV27	TRBJ2-7	CASSFISGPRLYEQYF	TGTGCCAGCAGTTTTATTTCGGGACCGAGGCTTTACGAGCAGTACTTC
TRBD2	NA	TRBV2	TRBJ2-7	CASSEGLAAIYEQYF	TGTGCCAGCAGTGAAGGACTAGCGGCCATTTACGAGCAGTACTTC
TRBD1	NA	TRBV2	TRBJ1-2	CASSEAGQPNYGYTF	TGTGCCAGCAGCGAAGCGGGACAGCCAAACTATGGCTACACCTTC
NA	NA	TRBV7-3	TRBJ2-7	CASSLDLLNEQYF	TGTGCCAGCAGCTTAGACCTCCTTAACGAGCAGTACTTC
NA	NA	TRBV5-4	TRBJ2-3	CASSFDRATGPTDTQYF	TGTGCCAGCAGCTTTGATCGGGCGACAGGACCCACAGATACGCAGTATTTT
NA	NA	TRBV10-1	TRBJ2-7	CASSDSAEQYF	TGCGCCAGCAGTGACAGCGCCGAGCAGTACTTC
TRBD1	NA	TRBV27	TRBJ2-1	CASSHPGGTGINEQFF	TGTGCCAGCAGTCACCCAGGGGGGACAGGGATCAATGAGCAGTTCTTC
TRBD2	NA	TRBV6-4	TRBJ2-3	CASSDSPAGGTDTQYF	TGTGCCAGCAGTGACTCCCCAGCGGGAGGCACAGATACGCAGTATTTT
NA	NA	TRBV28	TRBJ1-1	CASRGVGGTEAFF	TGTGCCAGCAGGGGAGTGGGCGGGACTGAAGCTTTCTTT
NA	once	TRBV13	TRBJ2-6	CASSLTGTGANVLTF	TGTGCCAGCAGCCTAACAGGGACTGGGGCCAACGTCCTGACTTTC
NA	NA	TRBV28	TRBJ2-4	CASRDASGKAKNIQYF	TGTGCCAGCAGAGACGCCTCAGGGAAAGCCAAAAACATTCAGTACTTC
NA	NA	TRBV13	TRBJ1-1	CASTFQEGVVETEAFF	TGTGCCAGCACCTTCCAGGAGGGGGTAGTTGAAACTGAAGCTTTCTTT
NA	NA	TRBV7-9	TRBJ2-1	CASSRTGRGSYNEQFF	TGTGCCAGCAGCCGAACCGGGAGAGGCTCCTACAATGAGCAGTTCTTC